These 30 T cell receptor beta chains came from one sample sequenced in a study of T cells in Graves' hyperthyroidism and ophthalmopathy. Amplification of TCR beta CDR3 regions used RNA as the template. TCR CDR3 underwent first-round RT-PCR with the HTBI primer set. Each CDR3 protein gets one entry after TCRdb re-called the multiplex PCR reads with MiXCR. The sample lists roughly 510,000 distinct CDR3 sequences, around 50% seen once, with about two fifths in the top ten. Sequenced input: peripheral blood or thyroid tissue (not recorded which). The receptors come from an adult woman with Graves' disease, either hyperthyroidism or ophthalmopathy (not recorded which).

This clonotype was found many times. The chain carries TRBV12-3 or TRBV12-4 and TRBJ2-7; tentative D call: TRBD1 (5 bases). The CDR3 contains 15 residues. V lost 4 bases, J lost 3 bases, and 16 bases lay in between. The CDR3 region is CASSSGDRPFYEQYF. CDR3 bases: TGTGCCAGCAGTTCGGGCGACAGACCCTTCTACGAGCAGTACTTC.

This clonotype was seen ten or more times. The chain has TRBV7-9 and TRBJ2-6; D unclear. The CDR3 totals 17 residues. The V end lost 4 bases, the J end lost 0 bases, and 13 bases lay between the germline ends. Looked up from germline, CDR1 is SEHNR and CDR2 is FQNEAQ (reference sequence). CDR3 DNA sequence: TGTGCCAGCAGCTCGCCTAGGCACACCTCTGGGGCCAACGTCCTGACTTTC. It codes for CASSSPRHTSGANVLTF.

The V gene is TRBV20-1, the J gene TRBJ1-3, with D possibly TRBD1 on 5 matching bases. Germline lookup yields CDR1 DFQATT and CDR2 SNEGSKA (reference sequence). CDR3 length equals 13 residues. Trimming shortened V by 4 bases and J by 2 bases, and 9 bases separated the two germline ends. CDR3 protein: CSATTGTGNTIYF. CDR3 DNA sequence: TGCAGTGCTACTACAGGCACTGGAAACACCATATATTTT.

As regards this clonotype: Mismatch with germline at one junction end may stem from a read error. The chain recombines TRBV10-3 with TRBJ2-7; TRBD2 might be the D (7 bases). In germline, CDR1 is ENHRY, CDR2 SYGVKD. The CDR3 length is 17 residues. CDR3 protein: CASSYVGAWREYYEQYF. For the CDR3, the DNA is TGTGCCAGCAGTTACGTGGGGGCCTGGCGGGAGTACTACGAGCAGTACTTC.

The table lists this clonotype with a few counts. J is TRBJ1-1 and V is TRBV3-1, with D hard to call. Trimming removed 1 base at V and 2 bases at J, with 11 bases between. Per germline, CDR1 LGHDT and CDR2 YNNKEL (reference sequence). The CDR3 spans 15 residues. CDR3 in DNA: TGTGCCAGCAGCCAAGTCTTACAAGTTAACACTGAAGCTTTCTTT. The encoded protein is CASSQVLQVNTEAFF.

V gene TRBV20-1 combines with J gene TRBJ2-5, with D perhaps given as TRBD1 or TRBD2 (5 bases each). The germline gives CDR1 DFQATT, CDR2 SNEGSKA (reference sequence). This CDR3 region has 14 residues. Trimming removed 2 bases from V and 2 bases from J, with 12 bases in between. Here the CDR3 DNA reads TGCAGTGCTAGAACCGGGACCCCGCAAGAGACCCAGTACTTC. Its translation: CSARTGTPQETQYF.

In this sample, this clonotype turned up once. This chain joins TRBV14 and TRBJ1-1, with D uncertain. Germline V CDR1 and CDR2: SGHDN, FVKESK. Trimming shortened V by 3 bases and J by 4 bases, and 21 bases separated the two germline ends. This CDR3 has 17 amino acids. CDR3 protein: CASSQKGNGYWGTEAFF. The CDR3, as DNA: TGTGCCAGCAGCCAGAAAGGGAACGGGTATTGGGGCACTGAAGCTTTCTTT.

The V and J genes are TRBV29-1 and TRBJ1-2; 7 bases align to TRBD1. The CDR3 contains 12 residues. After removal of 6 bases from V and 5 bases from J, the junction contained 6 bases not matched to a gene. Germline V CDR1 and CDR2: SQVTM, ANQGSEA. CDR3 amino acids: CSVGKGAYGYTF. CDR3 nucleotides: TGCAGCGTCGGGAAGGGGGCTTATGGCTACACCTTC.

This clonotype has a count of ten or more. The chain couples TRBV20-1 to TRBJ2-7, with a possible D match to TRBD1 (6 bases). There are 15 residues in the CDR3. Germline V gene lookup returns CDR1 DFQATT and CDR2 SNEGSKA (reference sequence). The V end lost 6 bases, the J end lost 0 bases, and 18 bases lay between the germline ends. CDR3 sequence reads: CSADRGHRNSYEQYF. CDR3 DNA sequence: TGCAGTGCAGACCGGGGACACCGGAACTCCTACGAGCAGTACTTC.

This clonotype was seen many times. This chain links TRBV25-1 with TRBJ1-3; no reliable D call. The CDR3 extends over 12 amino acids. Trimming removed 6 bases from V and 8 bases from J, with 11 bases in between. Germline V CDR1 and CDR2: MGHDK, SYGVNS. CDR3 residues: CASSADEYTIYF. The CDR3 bases are TGTGCCAGCAGCGCGGACGAATACACCATATATTTT.

This rearrangement joins TRBV7-9 to TRBJ1-2, with D uncertain. Germline V CDR1 and CDR2: SEHNR, FQNEAQ (reference sequence). The CDR3 is made up of 12 amino acids. V lost 6 bases and J lost 3, with 8 bases in between. CDR3 amino acids: CASREGHYGYTF. The CDR3, as DNA: TGTGCCAGCAGAGAAGGGCACTATGGCTACACCTTC.

V and J are TRBV9 and TRBJ1-1; D may be TRBD1 (6 bases). V lost 0 bases and J 7 bases, leaving 10 bases between the germline ends. This CDR3 is 13 amino acids long. Germline CDR1 SGDLS, CDR2 YYNGEE. CDR3 sequence: CASSVAGQFEAFF. Here the CDR3 DNA reads TGTGCCAGCAGCGTAGCCGGACAGTTTGAAGCTTTCTTT. The full variable domain, completed using reference TRBV9 and TRBJ1-1, is DSGVTQTPKHLITATGQRVTLRCSPRSGDLSVYWYQQSLDQGLQFLIQYYNGEERAKGNILERFSAQQFPDLHSELNLSSLELGDSALYFCASSVAGQFEAFFGQGTRLTVV.

This clonotype was recorded many times. The DNA for the CDR3 is TGTGCCAGCAGCTTCTCTGACCTAACCGGGGAGCTGTTTTTT. This translates into CASSFSDLTGELFF. This chain connects TRBV5-4 to TRBJ2-2, with D hard to call. Germline lookup yields CDR1 SGHNT and CDR2 YYREEE (reference sequence). V dropped 2 bases and J dropped 5 bases, with 10 bases sitting between them. This CDR3 has 14 amino acids.

This clonotype was picked up many times. The V gene is TRBV5-1, the J gene TRBJ2-5; 8 bases map to TRBD1. Germline assignment: CDR1 SGHRS and CDR2 YFSETQ. The CDR3 is made up of 15 amino acids. Unmatched junction bases numbered 8, after V lost 3 bases and J lost 4 bases. The CDR3 DNA sequence: TGCGCCAGCAGCTCAAACCCAGGGGGCGCAGAGACCCAGTACTTC. Protein sequence: CASSSNPGGAETQYF.

DNA of the CDR3: TGCAGTGCTAGAGATAACAGTAAAGAGACCCAGTACTTC. Encoded protein: CSARDNSKETQYF. The chain has TRBV20-1 and TRBJ2-5, with D unresolved. The CDR3 runs to 13 residues. Between the trimmed V and J ends, which lost 0 bases and 3 bases, there was a span of 8 bases. Germline lookup yields CDR1 DFQATT and CDR2 SNEGSKA (reference sequence).

This clonotype came up many times. CDR3 bases: TGTGCCAGCGGCGGGACAGGGGCTTATGGCTACACCTTC. Amino acids: CASGGTGAYGYTF. The chain joins TRBV25-1 to TRBJ1-2, with TRBD1 matching over 10 bases. Looked up from germline, CDR1 is MGHDK and CDR2 is SYGVNS. The CDR3 is 13 amino acids. J was trimmed by 5 bases and V by 8 bases; bases with no gene match: 5.

This clonotype appeared many times. This chain joins TRBV13 and TRBJ2-2; 8 bases are shared with TRBD1. This CDR3 comprises 16 residues. Trimming at V came to 5 bases and at J to 3 bases, leaving 8 bases not matched to a gene. In germline, CDR1 is PRHDT, CDR2 FYEKMQ (reference sequence). The chain's CDR3 is CASSPGQGAYTGELFF. In DNA, the CDR3 is TGTGCCAGCAGCCCTGGGCAGGGGGCCTACACCGGGGAGCTGTTTTTT. Drawing the rest from reference TRBV13 and TRBJ2-2, the complete variable domain is AAGVIQSPRHLIKEKRETATLKCYPIPRHDTVYWYQQGPGQDPQFLISFYEKMQSDKGSIPDRFSAQQFSDYHSELNMSSLELGDSALYFCASSPGQGAYTGELFFGEGSRLTVL.

The chain recombines TRBV2 with TRBJ1-1; D call uncertain. With 5 bases removed from V and 1 base from J, the gap between germline ends came to 14 bases. The CDR3 runs 15 residues. The V gene's germline CDR1 is SNHLY and CDR2 FYNNEI. CDR3 coding DNA: TGTGCCAGCAGTACGCTCGGGATAAAGAACACTGAAGCTTTCTTT. It encodes CASSTLGIKNTEAFF.

This chain joins TRBV20-1 and TRBJ1-6; TRBD1 matches 7 bases. The germline V gene encodes CDR1 DFQATT and CDR2 SNEGSKA (reference sequence). After removal of 1 base from V and 8 bases from J, the junction contained 5 bases not matched to a gene. CDR3 length equals 14 residues. The CDR3 here is CSARGQGLDSPLHF. The CDR3, as DNA: TGCAGTGCTAGAGGACAGGGACTGGATTCACCCCTCCACTTT.

The chain uses TRBV7-2 and TRBJ1-1; D is ambiguous. The CDR3 sequence is 12 residues long. Germline values: CDR1 SGHTA, CDR2 FQGNSA. Trimming left V 7 bases short and J 4 bases short, with 10 bases between. The CDR3 sequence: CASKLSGTEAFF. DNA for the CDR3: TGTGCCAGCAAGTTATCGGGCACTGAAGCTTTCTTT.

Comments on this clonotype: A much bigger clone sits one base away, suggesting this may be a read error. The rearrangement links TRBV12-3 or TRBV12-4 to TRBJ1-2; perhaps TRBD1 as D (6 bases). This CDR3 has 13 residues. V lost 11 bases, J lost 2 bases, and 15 bases lay in between. As DNA, the CDR3 is TGTGCCGGCGTGGACAGAGCGAACTATGGCTACACCTTC. It encodes CAGVDRANYGYTF.

The chain couples TRBV11-2 to TRBJ1-2, with a tentative D call TRBD1 (6 bases). CDR3 length: 14 residues. Germline V gene data show CDR1 as SGHAT and CDR2 as FQNNGV. The ends were cut back, 0 bases at V and 5 bases at J, with 10 bases in the middle. CDR3 sequence reads: CASSLDMRGYGYTF. The CDR3 DNA sequence: TGTGCCAGCAGCTTAGATATGAGGGGGTATGGCTACACCTTC.

The chain is built from TRBV7-2 and TRBJ1-6, with TRBD1 matching over 9 bases. This CDR3 region has 14 residues. J lost 10 bases, V lost 4 bases, and 5 bases had no gene match. Germline CDR1 and CDR2: SGHTA and FQGNSA. CDR3 coding DNA: TGTGCCAGCAGCTCACAGGGGGCTAGGTCACCCCTCCACTTT. It is translated as CASSSQGARSPLHF.

This chain connects TRBV7-9 to TRBJ2-5; no reliable D call. The length of the CDR3 is 14 residues. Trimming removed 2 bases at V and 2 bases at J, with 9 bases between. Germline V gene sequence: CDR1 SEHNR, CDR2 FQNEAQ (reference sequence). CDR3 amino acids: CASSLRSQQETQYF. CDR3 nucleotides: TGTGCCAGCAGCTTAAGGTCTCAGCAAGAGACCCAGTACTTC.

This rearrangement joins TRBV7-9 to TRBJ2-5, with D perhaps TRBD1 or TRBD2 (5 bases each). This CDR3 contains 14 residues. Between the trimmed V and J ends, which lost 5 bases and 4 bases, there was a span of 14 bases. Germline V gene data show CDR1 as SEHNR and CDR2 as FQNEAQ (reference sequence). The CDR3 sequence: CASSHRDGLETQYF. CDR3 bases: TGTGCCAGCAGCCACCGGGACGGTCTAGAGACCCAGTACTTC.

V gene TRBV5-6 combines with J gene TRBJ1-2; D remains ambiguous. Trimming stripped 3 bases from V and 4 bases from J, with 10 bases between. The CDR3 runs to 13 residues. Looked up from germline, CDR1 is SGHDT and CDR2 is YYEEEE. The CDR3 region is CASSYTALYGYTF. The CDR3 nucleotides read TGTGCCAGCAGCTATACGGCGCTCTATGGCTACACCTTC.

This clonotype was recorded a few times. V gene TRBV7-2 combines with J gene TRBJ1-1; D is ambiguous. There are 17 residues in the CDR3. Germline V gene lookup returns CDR1 SGHTA and CDR2 FQGNSA. V lost 4 bases and J 6 bases, leaving 24 bases between the germline ends. DNA of the CDR3: TGTACCAGCAGCTCCCCCCGGGGTGGAGACATAAGGCCTGAAGCTTTCTTT. This encodes CTSSSPRGGDIRPEAFF. The whole variable domain, remainder taken from reference TRBV7-2 and TRBJ1-1, is GAGVSQSPSNKVTEKGKDVELRCDPISGHTALYWYRQSLGQGLEFLIYFQGNSAPDKSGLPSDRFSAERTGGSVSTLTIQRTQQEDSAVYLCTSSSPRGGDIRPEAFFGQGTRLTVV.

This rearrangement joins TRBV7-9 to TRBJ2-5; D gene unclear. CDR1 SEHNR and CDR2 FQNEAQ come from the germline V gene (reference sequence). This CDR3 is built from 18 residues. Trimming left V 5 bases short and J 9 bases short, with 31 bases between. CDR3 nucleotides: TGTGCCAGCAGCCCCTCCAGTGAGGCAGGAGTAGGCAATCAGCCCCAGTACTTC. This codes for CASSPSSEAGVGNQPQYF.

There are a few counts of this clonotype. Written as DNA, the CDR3 is TGTGCCAGCAGCTTAGCGGGGAGCACAGATACGCAGTATTTT. This gives the protein CASSLAGSTDTQYF. This sequence joins TRBV7-9 and TRBJ2-3, with no clear D. Between the trimmed V and J ends, which lost 0 bases and 0 bases, there was a span of 4 bases. The CDR3 contains 14 residues. Germline V CDR1 and CDR2: SEHNR, FQNEAQ (reference sequence).

This chain uses TRBV7-9 with TRBJ1-1; D remains unclear. The CDR3 is made up of 13 amino acids. Per the germline V gene, CDR1 is SEHNR and CDR2 is FQNEAQ (reference sequence). Trimming took off 8 bases at V and 2 bases at J, with 12 bases between the two ends. The CDR3 DNA reads as TGTGCCAGCTCCGAGGAGATTAACACTGAAGCTTTCTTT. Protein sequence: CASSEEINTEAFF.